This TCR beta chain comes out of a study of T cell responses to AZD1222 COVID-19 vaccine. Sequenced by immunoSEQ multiplex PCR; TCRdb stores in-frame clones only, minus some. The table includes about 150,000 clones, 89% detected once. The CDR3 contains 15 residues. V dropped 0 bases and J dropped 1 base, with 7 bases sitting between them. From germline, CDR1 is SGHRS and CDR2 YFSETQ. This TCR came from an adult in good health. The chain carries TRBV5-1 and TRBJ1-4; tentatively, D is TRBD1 (5 bases). The sample here was peripheral blood, taken on day 0 of AZD1222 vaccination. Written as DNA, the CDR3 is TGCGCCAGCAGCTTGGGGGACGTAACTAATGAAAAACTGTTTTTT. It translates to CASSLGDVTNEKLFF.